The text below deals with one T cell receptor (beta chain). This sample was included in a study of T cell clones after liver transplantation. The protocol was immunoSEQ multiplex PCR, while the TCRdb copy is restricted to in-frame clones and leaves out a portion. The sample yields 20,000 to 25,000 clones, roughly 74% seen once. The sample was CD8+ T cells from blood, taken about 56 months after liver transplant. This clonotype was obtained from a human patient who received a liver transplant. Some T cells may be supplied by the graft donor.

DNA of the CDR3: TGCAGTGCTTTACGGGGCTACGAGCAGTACTTC. This codes for CSALRGYEQYF. The chain uses TRBV20-1 and TRBJ2-7; a possible D gene is TRBD2 (5 bases). V lost 5 bases and J lost 3, with 8 bases in between. The CDR3 sequence is 11 residues long. Germline V gene lookup returns CDR1 DFQATT and CDR2 SNEGSKA (reference sequence).